The clone carrying this T cell receptor beta chain was observed a few times. Its antigen is not identified. Germline V gene sequence: CDR1 SGDLS, CDR2 YYNGEE. The CDR3 is 17 residues long. The J segment lost 6 bases and the V segment lost 0 bases, leaving 8 bases of the junction unmatched. The data are from a study of cytomegalovirus exposure and HLA in healthy donors. Study findings and constraints: There were some V segments, including TRBV6-2 and TRBV6-3, excluded as indistinguishable. In a later analysis, TCR beta V- and J-gene trimming was associated with a missense DCLRE1C variant. It was reported that the classifier diagnosed cytomegalovirus status with high specificity and sensitivity in both the original and validation cohorts. It was in a later analysis that TCR association rates were seen to vary by HLA locus, highest for DRB1 and lowest for HLA-C.

The PCR employed 60 Vbeta primers together with 13 Jbeta primers. Assay: immunoSEQ multiplex PCR; the TCRdb copy retains only in-frame clones and omits some. The table includes about 120,000 clones, approximately 8% detected once. The genes are TRBV9 and TRBJ2-1; 11 bases are a match to TRBD2. The TCR comes from a woman aged 40 to 55 in good health and CMV-seropositive. Sequences were obtained from PBMCs. The DNA for the CDR3 is TGTGCCAGCAGCGTAGGGGGAACTAGCGGGGGCCCCAATGAGCAGTTCTTC. Translated: CASSVGGTSGGPNEQFF.